This T cell receptor beta chain was sequenced during a study of blood T cell repertoires in COVID-19. Study overall: Sample material is recorded as cDNA or gDNA derived from T cells, B-cell-depleted T cells, or PBMCs.

Trimming cost V 10 bases and J 4 bases, with 17 bases left between them. The length of the CDR3 is 14 residues. Germline CDR1 and CDR2: MNHEY and SVGAGI. Libraries were prepared by immunoSEQ multiplex PCR; TCRdb keeps only in-frame clonotypes and omits some of them. Of fewer than 200,000 clones listed, 80% to 90% are singletons. The material sequenced was peripheral blood. V usage is TRBV6-5 and J usage is TRBJ1-3; D might be TRBD1 (5 bases). The receptor comes from a woman older than 75 with COVID-19, enrolled during active disease. In nucleotides, the CDR3 is TGTGCCACGCGCGTAAGGGGCTCCGGAAACACCATATATTTT. Its protein is CATRVRGSGNTIYF.